This T cell receptor (beta chain) emerged from a study of T cells of healthy individuals. TCRdb re-called the 5' RACE reads through MiXCR, storing one row per CDR3 protein. The sample has some 100,000 distinct CDR3 sequences, approximately 18% seen once; the top ten hold approximately 5.7%. The V end was cut by 6 bases, the J end by 2 bases, with 10 bases between. This CDR3 is 13 amino acids long. Germline-derived CDR1 and CDR2 are MNHEY and SVGAGI. The chain combines TRBV6-5 with TRBJ2-5; D gene uncertain. This clonotype originated in a human donor in good health. The CDR3 coding sequence is TGTGCCAGCAGCCTATACGATCAAGAGACCCAGTACTTC. Its translation: CASSLYDQETQYF.